This T cell receptor beta chain was sequenced in a study of blood T cell repertoires in COVID-19. Clones were read by immunoSEQ multiplex PCR, and TCRdb kept only the in-frame ones, dropping some. The sample records over 120,000 clones, 75% to 80% being singletons. Sequencing was performed on peripheral blood. The TCR sequence derives from a woman in her forties or fifties with active or convalescent COVID-19.

Here the CDR3 reads CASSFGTGEKTQYF. The CDR3 region has the DNA TGTGCCAGCAGCTTCGGGACGGGAGAAAAGACCCAGTACTTC. The chain joins TRBV7-9 to TRBJ2-5; TRBD2 is a possible D gene (6 bases). Trimming cost V 3 bases and J 6 bases, with 14 bases left between them. The germline gives CDR1 SEHNR, CDR2 FQNEAQ (reference sequence). The CDR3 spans 14 residues. The variable domain in full, with the rest retrieved from reference TRBV7-9 and TRBJ2-5, is DTGVSQNPRHKITKRGQNVTFRCDPISEHNRLYWYRQTLGQGPEFLTYFQNEAQLEKSRLLSDRFSAERPKGSFSTLEIQRTEQGDSAMYLCASSFGTGEKTQYFGPGTRLLVL.